These T cell receptor beta chains were read from a single sample in a study of blood T cell repertoires in COVID-19. Assay: immunoSEQ multiplex PCR; the TCRdb copy retains only in-frame clones and omits some. Counted here are around 130,000 clones, around nine tenths occurring once; the ten biggest clones make up less than 20%. Sequenced input: peripheral blood. The receptors come from a man in his fifties with active or convalescent COVID-19. The conserved cysteine and the conserved F or W are not part of the CDR3 here. D genes are given only for firm matches. Expanded clones get a size class; other rows say once, few or many, or leave the size out.

J: TRBJ1-5
size: -
V: TRBV19
D: -
CDR3: ASSPSTGQPQH

J: TRBJ2-2
size: -
V: TRBV7-2
D: -
CDR3: ASSLVRDTGELF

J: TRBJ1-6
size: -
V: TRBV7-8
D: TRBD1
CDR3: ASSERQGNSPLH

J: TRBJ2-2
size: -
V: TRBV12-5
D: -
CDR3: ASGGGYTGELF

J: TRBJ1-2
size: -
V: TRBV10-3
D: TRBD1
CDR3: AISERTGMGGGYT

J: TRBJ1-2
size: -
V: TRBV24-1
D: -
CDR3: ATSESGDYGYT

J: TRBJ1-6
size: -
V: TRBV7-8
D: -
CDR3: ASRPLGGNSPLH

J: TRBJ2-1
size: few
V: TRBV12-5
D: TRBD2
CDR3: ASGKGLADNEQF

J: TRBJ2-5
size: once
V: TRBV24-1
D: -
CDR3: ATSDPTSQETQY

J: TRBJ1-2
size: few
V: TRBV19
D: -
CDR3: ASTPQALGVGYT

J: TRBJ2-1
size: -
V: TRBV6-1
D: TRBD1
CDR3: ASSENPTGAYNEQF

J: TRBJ2-3
size: -
V: TRBV6-1
D: TRBD2
CDR3: ASSVLVLAGSLSTDTQY

J: TRBJ2-7
size: -
V: TRBV5-4
D: TRBD2
CDR3: ASSPDGGGTDSEQY

J: TRBJ2-4
size: -
V: TRBV7-2
D: TRBD2
CDR3: ASSSPALAELY

J: TRBJ1-5
size: -
V: TRBV2
D: -
CDR3: ASSLAQDNQPQH

J: TRBJ1-1
size: once
V: TRBV5-1
D: -
CDR3: ASSLSQGRLAEAF

J: TRBJ1-2
size: -
V: TRBV19
D: -
CDR3: ASGIGYGQDGYT

J: TRBJ2-7
size: -
V: TRBV27
D: -
CDR3: ASSVVRGAGEQY